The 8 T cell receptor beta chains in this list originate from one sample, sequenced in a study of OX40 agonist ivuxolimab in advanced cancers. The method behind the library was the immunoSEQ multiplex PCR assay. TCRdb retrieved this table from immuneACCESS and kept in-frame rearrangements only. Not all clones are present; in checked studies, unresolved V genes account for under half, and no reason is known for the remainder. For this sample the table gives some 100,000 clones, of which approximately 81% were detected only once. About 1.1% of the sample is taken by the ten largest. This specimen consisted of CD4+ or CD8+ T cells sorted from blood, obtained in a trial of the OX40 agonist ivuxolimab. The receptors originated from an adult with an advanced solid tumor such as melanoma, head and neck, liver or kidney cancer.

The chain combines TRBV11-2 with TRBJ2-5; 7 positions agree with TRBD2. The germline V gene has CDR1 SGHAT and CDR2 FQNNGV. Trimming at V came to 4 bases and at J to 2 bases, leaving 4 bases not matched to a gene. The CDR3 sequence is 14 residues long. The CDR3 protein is CASSWGGIQETQYF. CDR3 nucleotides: TGTGCCAGCAGCTGGGGGGGGATTCAAGAGACCCAGTACTTC.

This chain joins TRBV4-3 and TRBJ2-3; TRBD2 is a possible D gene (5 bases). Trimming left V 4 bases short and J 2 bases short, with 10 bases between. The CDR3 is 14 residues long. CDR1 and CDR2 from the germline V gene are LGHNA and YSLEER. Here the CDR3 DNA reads TGCGCCAGCAGCCCCGGGATTCCCACAGATACGCAGTATTTT. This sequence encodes CASSPGIPTDTQYF.

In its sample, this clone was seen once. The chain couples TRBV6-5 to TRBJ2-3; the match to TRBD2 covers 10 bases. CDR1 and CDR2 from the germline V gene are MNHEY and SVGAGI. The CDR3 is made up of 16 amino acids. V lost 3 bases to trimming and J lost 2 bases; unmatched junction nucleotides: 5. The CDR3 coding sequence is TGTGCCAGCAGTTATTCCGGGACTAGCGTCACAGATACGCAGTATTTT. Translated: CASSYSGTSVTDTQYF.

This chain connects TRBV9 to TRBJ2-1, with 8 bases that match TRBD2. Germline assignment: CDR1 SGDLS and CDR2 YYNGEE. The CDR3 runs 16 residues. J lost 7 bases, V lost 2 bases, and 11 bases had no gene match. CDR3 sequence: CASSVIDLAGGNEQFF. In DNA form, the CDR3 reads TGTGCCAGCAGCGTCATCGATCTAGCGGGCGGGAATGAGCAGTTCTTC.

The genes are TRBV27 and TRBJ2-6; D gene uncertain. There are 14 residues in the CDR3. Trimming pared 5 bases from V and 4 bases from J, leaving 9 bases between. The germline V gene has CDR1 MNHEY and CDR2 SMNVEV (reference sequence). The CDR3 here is CASSLKWGANVLTF. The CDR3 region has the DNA TGTGCCAGCAGTCTTAAATGGGGGGCCAACGTCCTGACTTTC. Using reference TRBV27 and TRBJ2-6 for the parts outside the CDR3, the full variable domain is EAQVTQNPRYLITVTGKKLTVTCSQNMNHEYMSWYRQDPGLGLRQIYYSMNVEVTDKGDVPEGYKVSRKEKRNFPLILESPSPNQTSLYFCASSLKWGANVLTFGAGSRLTVL.

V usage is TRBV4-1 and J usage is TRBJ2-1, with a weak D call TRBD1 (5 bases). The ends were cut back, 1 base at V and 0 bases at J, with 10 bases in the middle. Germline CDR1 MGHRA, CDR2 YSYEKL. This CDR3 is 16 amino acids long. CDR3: CASSQGQMSSYNEQFF. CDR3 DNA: TGCGCCAGCAGCCAAGGACAGATGAGCTCCTACAATGAGCAGTTCTTC.

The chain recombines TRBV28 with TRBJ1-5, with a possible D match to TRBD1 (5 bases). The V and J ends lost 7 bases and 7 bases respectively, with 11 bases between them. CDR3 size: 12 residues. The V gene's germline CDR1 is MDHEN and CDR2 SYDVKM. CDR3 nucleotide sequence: TGTGCCAGCACGAGGGGAGAACAGCCCCAGCATTTT. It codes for CASTRGEQPQHF.

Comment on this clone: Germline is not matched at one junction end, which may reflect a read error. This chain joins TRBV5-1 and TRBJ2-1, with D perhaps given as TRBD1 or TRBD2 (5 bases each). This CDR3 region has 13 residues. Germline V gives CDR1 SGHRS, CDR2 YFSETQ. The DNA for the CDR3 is TGCGCCGGCAGCTTGCCCGGGGAAGGGGCGTCGATCTTC. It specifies CAGSLPGEGASIF.